This T cell receptor (beta chain) was identified during a study of T cell responses to AZD1222 COVID-19 vaccine. Trimming shortened V by 4 bases and J by 0 bases, and 12 bases separated the two germline ends. The CDR3 covers 15 residues. CDR1 KGHSH and CDR2 LQKENI come from the germline V gene. Sequenced by immunoSEQ multiplex PCR; TCRdb stores in-frame clones only, minus some. The data contain around 60,000 clones, around nine tenths of them singletons. Material: peripheral blood, obtained on day 0 of AZD1222 vaccination. The sequence was obtained from an adult in good health. The gene calls are TRBV18 and TRBJ1-1; no firm D call. This CDR3 is CASSLDAILNTEAFF. The CDR3, as DNA: TGTGCCAGCTCACTGGATGCAATACTGAACACTGAAGCTTTCTTT.